Below are 15 T cell receptor beta chains sequenced from a single sample in a study of STAT5B mutations in CD4+ large granular lymphocyte leukemia. Repertoires were generated with immunoSEQ multiplex PCR, while TCRdb's copy carries only in-frame clones and drops some. The profile covers fewer than 35,000 clones, with approximately 90% appearing a single time and roughly 0.95% taken by the ten largest. Sample: CD4+ T cells from blood buffy coats. Source of these receptors: a human donor in good health.

The chain links TRBV5-8 to TRBJ2-5; D remains ambiguous. This CDR3 is built from 13 residues. Germline values: CDR1 SGHTS, CDR2 YDEGEE. The V gene lost 5 bases and the J gene lost 7 bases, with 15 bases spanning the gap. The CDR3 spells CASSFPPDPTQYF. The CDR3 DNA follows: TGTGCCAGCAGTTTCCCCCCAGATCCGACCCAGTACTTC.

V and J are TRBV7-9 and TRBJ1-1, with 10 bases aligning to TRBD1. There are 17 residues in the CDR3. V gave up 1 base and J gave up 1 base; unmatched junction bases: 6. Germline V CDR1 and CDR2: SEHNR, FQNEAQ (reference sequence). CDR3 protein: CASSLGGTGASNTEAFF. In DNA form, the CDR3 reads TGTGCCAGCAGCTTAGGTGGGACAGGGGCTTCGAACACTGAAGCTTTCTTT.

The chain has TRBV7-9 and TRBJ1-1, with no clear D. V was shortened by 2 bases and J by 1 base, with 5 bases between the two germline ends. This CDR3 has 13 amino acids. Per germline, CDR1 SEHNR and CDR2 FQNEAQ (reference sequence). The CDR3: CASSLIQNTEAFF. The CDR3 bases are TGTGCCAGCAGCTTAATACAGAACACTGAAGCTTTCTTT. Using reference TRBV7-9 and TRBJ1-1 for the parts outside the CDR3, the full variable domain is DTGVSQNPRHKITKRGQNVTFRCDPISEHNRLYWYRQTLGQGPEFLTYFQNEAQLEKSRLLSDRFSAERPKGSFSTLEIQRTEQGDSAMYLCASSLIQNTEAFFGQGTRLTVV.

This rearrangement joins TRBV9 to TRBJ1-6; 9 positions match TRBD1. This CDR3 region has 15 residues. Germline CDR1 reads SGDLS; CDR2 reads YYNGEE. V lost 3 bases and J lost 3; bases outside the gene matches: 1. CDR3 DNA sequence: TGTGCCAGCAGCGCGGGACAGGGCTATAATTCACCCCTCCACTTT. This gives the protein CASSAGQGYNSPLHF.

The rearrangement links TRBV5-1 to TRBJ1-2, with D perhaps matching TRBD1 (5 bases). Germline CDR1 SGHRS, CDR2 YFSETQ. The CDR3 is 14 amino acids. Trimming stripped 5 bases from V and 1 base from J, with 12 bases between. The CDR3 loop is CASRAGDSNYGYTF. The CDR3 DNA reads TGCGCCAGCAGGGCGGGAGACAGTAACTATGGCTACACCTTC.

The rearrangement joins TRBV7-9 to TRBJ2-2, with 8 bases that match TRBD2. The CDR3 is 14 residues long. Germline V gives CDR1 SEHNR, CDR2 FQNEAQ (reference sequence). Trimming took 3 bases from V and 5 from J; bases not matched to a gene: 2. The CDR3 loop reads CASSFGGGTGELFF. The DNA for the CDR3 is TGTGCCAGCAGCTTCGGCGGGGGGACCGGGGAGCTGTTTTTT.

The V call is TRBV6-5, the J call TRBJ2-1; no reliable D call. V lost 1 base to trimming and J lost 5 bases, with 12 bases between them. From germline, CDR1 is MNHEY and CDR2 SVGAGI. CDR3 length: 15 amino acids. CDR3 coding DNA: TGTGCCAGCAGTTACTTTGTACAAGCGAACAATGAGCAGTTCTTC. The encoded protein is CASSYFVQANNEQFF.

The V gene is TRBV6-1, the J gene TRBJ2-1, with D perhaps TRBD1 or TRBD2 (6 bases each). This CDR3 is built from 15 residues. CDR1 and CDR2 (germline): MNHNS, SASEGT. V was trimmed by 2 bases and J by 2 bases, leaving 10 bases between them. The CDR3, as DNA: TGTGCCAGCAGTGAATGGGGGGCGGCCTACAATGAGCAGTTCTTC. It codes for CASSEWGAAYNEQFF.

The chain uses TRBV5-6 and TRBJ2-7; D is ambiguous. CDR1 SGHDT and CDR2 YYEEEE come from the germline V gene. With 1 base removed from V and 2 bases from J, the gap between germline ends came to 7 bases. The CDR3 is 13 amino acids. The CDR3: CASSLKSAYEQYF. Written as DNA, the CDR3 is TGTGCCAGCAGCTTGAAGTCCGCCTACGAGCAGTACTTC. The full variable domain, with the rest looked up from reference TRBV5-6 and TRBJ2-7, is DAGVTQSPTHLIKTRGQQVTLRCSPKSGHDTVSWYQQALGQGPQFIFQYYEEEERQRGNFPDRFSGHQFPNYSSELNVNALLLGDSALYLCASSLKSAYEQYFGPGTRLTVT.

The chain has TRBV7-2 and TRBJ1-3; unclear D gene. The CDR3 runs to 17 residues. The V end was cut by 4 bases, the J end by 0 bases, with 16 bases between. Germline V CDR1 and CDR2: SGHTA, FQGNSA. CDR3 in DNA: TGTGCCAGCAGCTCCCCGACGGAGGAGGTCTCTGGAAACACCATATATTTT. This codes for CASSSPTEEVSGNTIYF.

The chain is built from TRBV25-1 and TRBJ1-2; tentative D call: TRBD1 (5 bases). V lost 1 base, J lost 8 bases, and 8 bases lay in between. The V gene's germline CDR1 is MGHDK and CDR2 SYGVNS. The CDR3 has 12 residues. The CDR3 protein is CASSELGGGYTF. CDR3 DNA sequence: TGTGCCAGCAGTGAATTGGGGGGAGGCTACACCTTC.

J is TRBJ2-3 and V is TRBV30; TRBD2 matches 11 bases. The trim removed 1 base at V and 2 bases at J, leaving 17 bases unmatched. The CDR3 is 20 amino acids. Germline CDR1 is GTSNPN and CDR2 is SVGIG (reference sequence). The CDR3 loop reads CAWSGDRLAGMRISTDTQYF. The CDR3 DNA reads TGTGCCTGGAGTGGGGACCGACTAGCGGGAATGCGGATTTCCACAGATACGCAGTATTTT.

The J gene is TRBJ1-2, the V gene TRBV4-3, with a weak D call TRBD1 (5 bases). CDR1 LGHNA and CDR2 YSLEER come from the germline V gene. The length of the CDR3 is 16 residues. V gave up 1 base and J gave up 1 base, with 13 bases separating them. The CDR3 region is CASSQGWAGNNYGYTF. In DNA form, the CDR3 reads TGCGCCAGCAGCCAAGGATGGGCAGGGAATAACTATGGCTACACCTTC.

This sequence joins TRBV9 and TRBJ1-3, with D tentatively TRBD1 (5 bases). The ends were cut back, 0 bases at V and 0 bases at J, with 7 bases in the middle. The CDR3 runs 15 residues. Per germline, CDR1 SGDLS and CDR2 YYNGEE. Written as DNA, the CDR3 is TGTGCCAGCAGCGTAGGGGGGAACTCTGGAAACACCATATATTTT. Translation gives CASSVGGNSGNTIYF.

This sequence joins TRBV5-5 and TRBJ1-4; D is possibly TRBD1 (6 bases). The ends were cut back, 3 bases at V and 7 bases at J, with 16 bases in the middle. CDR3 length: 15 residues. The germline CDR1 and CDR2 sequences are SGHKS and YYEKEE (reference sequence). The chain's CDR3 is CASSSPTGGIEKLFF. The CDR3 region has the DNA TGTGCCAGCAGCTCCCCGACAGGTGGCATTGAAAAACTGTTTTTT.